The clone carrying this TCR beta chain appeared many times. The antigen is undetermined. Researchers attached unique molecular identifiers to individual cDNA molecules. TCRdb fed the 5' RACE reads into MiXCR, producing one record per CDR3 protein. The data contain more than 65,000 distinct CDR3 sequences, approximately 13% of them singletons. The record originates from a study of early T cells in non-severe SARS-CoV-2 infection. Study-wide context: The input, bulk RNA from unsorted whole blood, was sequenced, and chains were unpaired. Study results and limitations: Using VDJdb, the matching emphasized anti-spike CD8 responses while missing private and CD4 specificities.

The CDR3 totals 14 residues. From germline, CDR1 is MNHEY and CDR2 SVGEGT. Trimming pared 7 bases from V and 7 bases from J, leaving 17 bases between. The sequence came from an adult who was a healthcare worker with PCR-confirmed SARS-CoV-2 infection or an uninfected control (not recorded which). Sequencing was carried out using whole blood. V is TRBV6-2 or TRBV6-3 and J is TRBJ2-1; no firm D call. The CDR3 sequence: CASKRDMGKNEQFF. The CDR3 nucleotides are TGTGCCAGCAAAAGAGATATGGGAAAAAATGAGCAGTTCTTC.